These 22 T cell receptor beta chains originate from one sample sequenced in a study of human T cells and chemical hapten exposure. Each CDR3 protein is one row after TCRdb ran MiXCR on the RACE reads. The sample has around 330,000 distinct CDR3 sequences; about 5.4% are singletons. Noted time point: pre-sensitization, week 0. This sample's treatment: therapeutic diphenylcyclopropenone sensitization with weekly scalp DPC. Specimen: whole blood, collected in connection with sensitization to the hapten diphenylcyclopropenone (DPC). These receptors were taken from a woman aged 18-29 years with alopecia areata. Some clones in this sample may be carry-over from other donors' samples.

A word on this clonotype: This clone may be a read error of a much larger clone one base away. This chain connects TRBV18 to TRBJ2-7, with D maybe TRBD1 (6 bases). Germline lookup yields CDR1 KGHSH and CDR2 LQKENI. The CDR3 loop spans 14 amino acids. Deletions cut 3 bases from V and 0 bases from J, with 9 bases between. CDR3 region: CASSPADSSYEQYF. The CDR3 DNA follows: TGTGCCAGCTCACCCGCGGACAGCTCCTACGAGCAGTACTTC. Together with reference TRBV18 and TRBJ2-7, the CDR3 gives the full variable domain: NAGVMQNPRHLVRRRGQEARLRCSPMKGHSHVYWYRQLPEEGLKFMVYLQKENIIDESGMPKERFSAEFPKEGPSILRIQQVVRGDSAAYFCASSPADSSYEQYFGPGTRLTVT.

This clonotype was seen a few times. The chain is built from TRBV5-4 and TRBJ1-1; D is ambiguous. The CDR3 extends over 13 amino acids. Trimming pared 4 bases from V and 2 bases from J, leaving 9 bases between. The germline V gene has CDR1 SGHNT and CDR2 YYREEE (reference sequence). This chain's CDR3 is CASSADVNTEAFF. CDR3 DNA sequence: TGTGCCAGCAGCGCGGACGTTAACACTGAAGCTTTCTTT.

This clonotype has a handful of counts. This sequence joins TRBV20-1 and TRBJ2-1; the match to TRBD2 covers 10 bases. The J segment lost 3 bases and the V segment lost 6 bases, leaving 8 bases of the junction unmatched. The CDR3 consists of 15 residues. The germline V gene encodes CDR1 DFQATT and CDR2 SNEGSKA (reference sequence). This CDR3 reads CSATRLAGFYNEQFF. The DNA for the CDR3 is TGCAGTGCCACAAGACTAGCGGGCTTCTACAATGAGCAGTTCTTC.

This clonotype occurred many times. The CDR3, as DNA: TGTGCCAGCAGCTCGGGGGGCCCTCTCCAAGAGACCCAGTACTTC. Translated: CASSSGGPLQETQYF. The V call is TRBV13, the J call TRBJ2-5; tentative D call: TRBD2 (7 bases). Germline-derived CDR1 and CDR2 are PRHDT and FYEKMQ (reference sequence). CDR3 length equals 15 residues. The V end lost 4 bases, the J end lost 1 base, and 13 bases lay between the germline ends. The full variable domain, with the rest looked up from reference TRBV13 and TRBJ2-5, is AAGVIQSPRHLIKEKRETATLKCYPIPRHDTVYWYQQGPGQDPQFLISFYEKMQSDKGSIPDRFSAQQFSDYHSELNMSSLELGDSALYFCASSSGGPLQETQYFGPGTRLLVL.

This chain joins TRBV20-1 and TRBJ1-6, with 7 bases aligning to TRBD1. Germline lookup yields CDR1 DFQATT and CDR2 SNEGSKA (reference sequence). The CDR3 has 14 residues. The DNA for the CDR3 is TGCAGGGCTGAGTCGCGTACAGGGGATCCACCCCTCCACTTT. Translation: CRAESRTGDPPLHF.

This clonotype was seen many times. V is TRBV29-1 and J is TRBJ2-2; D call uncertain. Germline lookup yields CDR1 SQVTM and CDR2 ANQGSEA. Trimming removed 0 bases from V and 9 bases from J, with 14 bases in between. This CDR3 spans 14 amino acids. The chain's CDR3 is CSVEDNQRGRELFF. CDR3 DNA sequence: TGCAGCGTTGAAGACAACCAACGAGGTCGGGAGCTGTTTTTT.

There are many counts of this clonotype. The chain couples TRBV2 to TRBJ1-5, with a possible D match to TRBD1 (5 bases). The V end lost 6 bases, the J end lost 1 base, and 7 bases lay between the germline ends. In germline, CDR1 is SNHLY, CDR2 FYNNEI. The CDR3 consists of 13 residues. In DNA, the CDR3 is TGTGCCAGCAGACGGACAAGCAATCAGCCCCAGCATTTT. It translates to CASRRTSNQPQHF.

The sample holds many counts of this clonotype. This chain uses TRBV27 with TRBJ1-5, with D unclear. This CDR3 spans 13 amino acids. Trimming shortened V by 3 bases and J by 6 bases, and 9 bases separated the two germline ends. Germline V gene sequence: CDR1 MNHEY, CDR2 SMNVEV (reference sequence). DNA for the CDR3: TGTGCCAGCAGTTTGTATGGAGCTCAGCCCCAGCATTTT. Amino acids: CASSLYGAQPQHF.

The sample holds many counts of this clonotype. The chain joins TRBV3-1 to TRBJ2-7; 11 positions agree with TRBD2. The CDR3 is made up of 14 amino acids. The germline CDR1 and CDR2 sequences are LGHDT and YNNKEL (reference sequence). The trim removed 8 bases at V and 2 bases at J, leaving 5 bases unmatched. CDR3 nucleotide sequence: TGTGCCAGCTCGACTAGCGGGGACCCCTACGAGCAGTACTTC. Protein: CASSTSGDPYEQYF.

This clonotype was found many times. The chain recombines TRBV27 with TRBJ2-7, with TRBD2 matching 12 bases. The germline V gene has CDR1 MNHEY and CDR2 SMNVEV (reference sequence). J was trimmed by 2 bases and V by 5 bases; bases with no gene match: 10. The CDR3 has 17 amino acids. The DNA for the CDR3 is TGTGCCAGCAGTGTCCTAGCGGGGGGGCCGATTGCCTACGAGCAGTACTTC. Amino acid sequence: CASSVLAGGPIAYEQYF.

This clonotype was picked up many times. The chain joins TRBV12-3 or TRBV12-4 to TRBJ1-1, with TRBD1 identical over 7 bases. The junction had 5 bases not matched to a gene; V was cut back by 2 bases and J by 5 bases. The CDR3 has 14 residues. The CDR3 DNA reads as TGTGCCAGCAGTTTACCACCGGGACAGACTGAAGCTTTCTTT. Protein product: CASSLPPGQTEAFF.

CDR3 loop: CASTSALGLAGITDTQYF. The CDR3 DNA reads as TGTGCCAGCACGAGTGCCCTGGGACTAGCGGGAATCACAGATACGCAGTATTTT. J is TRBJ2-3 and V is TRBV6-2 or TRBV6-3, with 13 bases identical to TRBD2. Germline-derived CDR1 and CDR2 are MNHEY and SVGEGT. After removal of 7 bases from V and 2 bases from J, the junction contained 12 bases not matched to a gene. The CDR3 is 18 amino acids.

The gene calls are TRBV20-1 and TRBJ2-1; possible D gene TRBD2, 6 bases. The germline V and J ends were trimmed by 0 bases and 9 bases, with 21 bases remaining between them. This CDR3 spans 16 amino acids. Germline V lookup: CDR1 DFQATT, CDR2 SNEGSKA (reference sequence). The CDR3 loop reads CSAREGAMGGRGEQFF. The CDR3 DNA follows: TGCAGTGCTAGAGAAGGGGCCATGGGAGGTCGGGGTGAGCAGTTCTTC.

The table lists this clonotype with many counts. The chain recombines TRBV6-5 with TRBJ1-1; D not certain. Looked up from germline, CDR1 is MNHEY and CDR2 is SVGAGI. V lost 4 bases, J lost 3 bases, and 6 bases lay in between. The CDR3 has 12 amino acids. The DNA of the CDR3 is TGTGCCAGCAGTTTTAGGGACACTGAAGCTTTCTTT. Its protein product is CASSFRDTEAFF.

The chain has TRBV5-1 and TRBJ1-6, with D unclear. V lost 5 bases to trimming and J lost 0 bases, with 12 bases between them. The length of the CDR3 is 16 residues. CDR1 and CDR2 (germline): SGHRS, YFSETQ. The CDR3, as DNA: TGCGCCAGCAGTCGTGACGTGAGCTCCTATAATTCACCCCTCCACTTT. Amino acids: CASSRDVSSYNSPLHF.

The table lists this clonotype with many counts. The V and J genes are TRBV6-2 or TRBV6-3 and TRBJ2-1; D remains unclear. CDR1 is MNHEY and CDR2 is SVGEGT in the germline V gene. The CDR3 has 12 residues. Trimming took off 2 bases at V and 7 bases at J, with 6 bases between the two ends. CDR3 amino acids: CASSYVENEQFF. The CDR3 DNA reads TGTGCCAGCAGTTACGTTGAGAATGAGCAGTTCTTC.

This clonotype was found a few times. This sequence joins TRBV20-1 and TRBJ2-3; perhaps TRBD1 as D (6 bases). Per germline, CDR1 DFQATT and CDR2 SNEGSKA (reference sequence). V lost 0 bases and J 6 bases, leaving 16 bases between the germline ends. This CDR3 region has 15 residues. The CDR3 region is CSARDSGQRWDTQYF. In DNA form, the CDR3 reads TGCAGTGCTAGAGATAGTGGACAGCGGTGGGATACGCAGTATTTT.

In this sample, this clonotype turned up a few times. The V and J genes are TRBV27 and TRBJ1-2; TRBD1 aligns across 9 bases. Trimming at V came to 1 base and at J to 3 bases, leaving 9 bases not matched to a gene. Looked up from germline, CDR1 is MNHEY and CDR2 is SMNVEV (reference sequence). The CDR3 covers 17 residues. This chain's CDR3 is CASSLLGQGPSYYGYTF. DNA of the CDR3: TGTGCCAGCAGTTTATTGGGACAGGGTCCATCTTACTATGGCTACACCTTC.

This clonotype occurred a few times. In DNA form, the CDR3 reads TGTGCCAGCAGGGGGAATCCGGGAAGGAGTGAGCATGGCTACACCTTC. It yields the protein CASRGNPGRSEHGYTF. The chain combines TRBV9 with TRBJ1-2; D unresolved. Per germline, CDR1 SGDLS and CDR2 YYNGEE. The CDR3 is 16 residues long. Deletions cut 5 bases from V and 6 bases from J, with 23 bases between.

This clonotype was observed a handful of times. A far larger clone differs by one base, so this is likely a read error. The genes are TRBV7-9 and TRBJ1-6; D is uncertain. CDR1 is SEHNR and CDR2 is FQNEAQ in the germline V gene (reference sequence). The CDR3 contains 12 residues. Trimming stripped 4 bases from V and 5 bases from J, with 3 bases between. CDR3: CASSSDNSPLHF. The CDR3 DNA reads TGTGCCAGCAGCTCGGATAATTCACCCCTCCACTTT.

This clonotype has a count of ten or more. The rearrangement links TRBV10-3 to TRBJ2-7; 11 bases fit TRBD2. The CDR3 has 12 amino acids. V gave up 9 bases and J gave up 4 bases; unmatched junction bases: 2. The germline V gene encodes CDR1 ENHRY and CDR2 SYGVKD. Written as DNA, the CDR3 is TGTGCCATTAGGACTAGCGGGTACGAGCAGTACTTC. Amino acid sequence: CAIRTSGYEQYF.

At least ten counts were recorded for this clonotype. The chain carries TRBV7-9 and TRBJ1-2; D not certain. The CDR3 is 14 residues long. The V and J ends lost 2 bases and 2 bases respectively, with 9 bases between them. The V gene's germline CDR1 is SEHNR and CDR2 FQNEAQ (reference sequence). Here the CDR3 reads CASSLMAENYGYTF. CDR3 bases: TGTGCCAGCAGCTTAATGGCGGAGAACTATGGCTACACCTTC.